This TCR beta chain was found in a study of shared clonotypes between healthy human individuals. Profiled with immunoSEQ multiplex PCR; TCRdb holds only in-frame clones, not every one. In the table there are about 600,000 clones, roughly 79% of which are singletons. The CDR3 extends over 15 amino acids. V was shortened by 0 bases and J by 7 bases, with 13 bases between the two germline ends. CDR1 is SGDLS, CDR2 YYNGEE, per germline. In this sample, this clone turned up a few times. The sequencing input was PBMCs. The chain recombines TRBV9 with TRBJ2-2; possibly TRBD1 for D (5 bases). The origin of this receptor is a woman in her thirties or forties in good health. Some clones in this sample may be carry-over from other donors' samples. For the CDR3, the DNA is TGTGCCAGCAGCGTAGGTTGGGGCGAAGGCGGGGAGCTGTTTTTT. It yields the protein CASSVGWGEGGELFF. The full variable domain, rest sourced from reference TRBV9 and TRBJ2-2, is DSGVTQTPKHLITATGQRVTLRCSPRSGDLSVYWYQQSLDQGLQFLIQYYNGEERAKGNILERFSAQQFPDLHSELNLSSLELGDSALYFCASSVGWGEGGELFFGEGSRLTVL.